Listed below are T cell receptor beta chains from one sample, sequenced in a study of blood T cell repertoires in COVID-19. Libraries were prepared by immunoSEQ multiplex PCR; TCRdb keeps only in-frame clonotypes and omits some of them. The sample has under 100,000 clones; around 87% are singletons. Input material: peripheral blood. The receptors here all came from a human donor in a cohort sampled during active COVID-19. Each CDR3 is given with its conserved first and last residue. The order of the fields is D gene, J gene, V gene, CDR3 protein. The D gene is left open where the match is weak.

d_gene: NA; j_gene: TRBJ2-2; v_gene: TRBV7-9; CDR3aa: CASSSPRGSNTGELFF
d_gene: NA; j_gene: TRBJ2-1; v_gene: TRBV5-4; CDR3aa: CASSFGRRDNEQFF
d_gene: NA; j_gene: TRBJ1-3; v_gene: TRBV5-5; CDR3aa: CASSPWGNSGNTIYF
d_gene: TRBD1; j_gene: TRBJ2-2; v_gene: TRBV9; CDR3aa: CASTGQPDTGELFF
d_gene: TRBD1; j_gene: TRBJ1-4; v_gene: TRBV25-1; CDR3aa: CASSPPGGQGREKLFF
d_gene: NA; j_gene: TRBJ1-3; v_gene: TRBV18; CDR3aa: CASSPVQGTFGNTIYF
d_gene: NA; j_gene: TRBJ2-7; v_gene: TRBV12-3/TRBV12-4; CDR3aa: CASRNQDTYEQYF
d_gene: NA; j_gene: TRBJ2-4; v_gene: TRBV7-2; CDR3aa: CASSTVAVKNIQYF
d_gene: NA; j_gene: TRBJ2-6; v_gene: TRBV27; CDR3aa: CASSLIRAGANVLTF
d_gene: NA; j_gene: TRBJ1-1; v_gene: TRBV11-1; CDR3aa: CATRKNTEAFF
d_gene: NA; j_gene: TRBJ1-2; v_gene: TRBV28; CDR3aa: CASSRATRTRGPNYGYTF
d_gene: NA; j_gene: TRBJ1-1; v_gene: TRBV5-6; CDR3aa: CASSLRGGGTEAFF
d_gene: TRBD1; j_gene: TRBJ1-1; v_gene: TRBV5-6; CDR3aa: CASSPTGGNTEAFF
d_gene: NA; j_gene: TRBJ2-2; v_gene: TRBV20-1; CDR3aa: CSASRRVGAGELFF
d_gene: NA; j_gene: TRBJ1-1; v_gene: TRBV7-2; CDR3aa: CASSIVGGRNTEAFF
d_gene: NA; j_gene: TRBJ1-5; v_gene: TRBV28; CDR3aa: CASGQGDQPQHF
d_gene: TRBD2; j_gene: TRBJ2-1; v_gene: TRBV5-1; CDR3aa: CASFVERGSYNEQFF
d_gene: NA; j_gene: TRBJ2-3; v_gene: TRBV29-1; CDR3aa: CSAMGSTDTQYF
d_gene: NA; j_gene: TRBJ1-1; v_gene: TRBV3-1/TRBV3-2; CDR3aa: CASSPRRRTEAFF
d_gene: TRBD1; j_gene: TRBJ1-5; v_gene: TRBV5-4; CDR3aa: CASSLDRDFSQPQHF
d_gene: TRBD1; j_gene: TRBJ1-4; v_gene: TRBV28; CDR3aa: CASSTGTAPNEKLFF
d_gene: TRBD1; j_gene: TRBJ1-1; v_gene: TRBV7-2; CDR3aa: CASSIRTGEGAFF
d_gene: NA; j_gene: TRBJ2-7; v_gene: TRBV4-1; CDR3aa: CASSQFTGLGYEQYF
d_gene: NA; j_gene: TRBJ2-5; v_gene: TRBV5-1; CDR3aa: CASSLWDKYQETQYF
d_gene: NA; j_gene: TRBJ1-3; v_gene: TRBV30; CDR3aa: CAWSPPGTRNTIYF
d_gene: NA; j_gene: TRBJ1-1; v_gene: TRBV6-5; CDR3aa: CASTGSTRGNTEAFF
d_gene: NA; j_gene: TRBJ1-1; v_gene: TRBV30; CDR3aa: CAWRPRVGDTEAFF
d_gene: NA; j_gene: TRBJ1-5; v_gene: TRBV10-2; CDR3aa: CASSERGWQPQHF
d_gene: NA; j_gene: TRBJ2-2; v_gene: TRBV5-8; CDR3aa: CASSLLQLENTGELFF
d_gene: NA; j_gene: TRBJ1-5; v_gene: TRBV6-2/TRBV6-3; CDR3aa: CASSYVGQTNSNQPQHF
d_gene: TRBD1; j_gene: TRBJ1-2; v_gene: TRBV5-4; CDR3aa: CASSRGGTGGDLYGYTF
d_gene: NA; j_gene: TRBJ1-5; v_gene: TRBV20-1; CDR3aa: CSASGRGNQPQHF
d_gene: NA; j_gene: TRBJ1-3; v_gene: TRBV6-6; CDR3aa: CASSYSSFSGNTIYF
d_gene: NA; j_gene: TRBJ1-5; v_gene: TRBV7-9; CDR3aa: CASSSLLTESSNQPQHF
d_gene: NA; j_gene: TRBJ1-1; v_gene: TRBV12-3/TRBV12-4; CDR3aa: CASSSGLWTEAFF
d_gene: NA; j_gene: TRBJ2-6; v_gene: TRBV10-1; CDR3aa: CASSDTGLGANVLTF
d_gene: NA; j_gene: TRBJ1-1; v_gene: TRBV6-1; CDR3aa: CASLGGGMNTEAFF
d_gene: NA; j_gene: TRBJ1-5; v_gene: TRBV10-3; CDR3aa: CAVNRDTNQPQHF
d_gene: NA; j_gene: TRBJ1-2; v_gene: TRBV20-1; CDR3aa: CSASTGYGYTF
d_gene: NA; j_gene: TRBJ2-1; v_gene: TRBV7-6; CDR3aa: CASSSPLVGTAGNEQFF
d_gene: NA; j_gene: TRBJ2-7; v_gene: TRBV18; CDR3aa: CASSRGQSYEQYF
d_gene: NA; j_gene: TRBJ2-3; v_gene: TRBV6-2/TRBV6-3; CDR3aa: CASSSHLGDTDTQYF
d_gene: NA; j_gene: TRBJ1-1; v_gene: TRBV3-1/TRBV3-2; CDR3aa: CASSQDAGYAEAFF
d_gene: TRBD1; j_gene: TRBJ2-1; v_gene: TRBV18; CDR3aa: CASTNEDRGNNEQFF
d_gene: NA; j_gene: TRBJ1-1; v_gene: TRBV9; CDR3aa: CASSSNLGRENTEAFF